The 27 T cell receptor beta chains given below trace back to one sample, sequenced in a study of stem cell transplantation in POMP-related autoinflammatory disease. Sequencing was performed with immunoSEQ multiplex PCR; in TCRdb, only in-frame clones are kept and a portion is missing. This sample has approximately 7,800 clones, with approximately 88% found just once. The starting material was CD8+ T cells from PBMCs, obtained after stem cell transplantation. Source of these receptors: a human patient with POMP-related autoinflammation and immune dysregulation (PRAID). Part of the T cell pool may stem from the graft donor.

In its sample, this clone was seen once. The chain links TRBV29-1 to TRBJ2-2; D unresolved. Germline CDR1 and CDR2: SQVTM and ANQGSEA. The CDR3 is 13 residues long. Trimming cost V 7 bases and J 1 base, with 10 bases left between them. The CDR3 bases are TGCAGCGGCCGAATGGAGAACACCGGGGAGCTGTTTTTT. It translates to CSGRMENTGELFF.

V gene TRBV27 combines with J gene TRBJ2-2, with a tentative D call TRBD1 (6 bases). V dropped 5 bases and J dropped 3 bases, with 10 bases sitting between them. CDR3 length: 14 amino acids. CDR1 and CDR2 (germline): MNHEY, SMNVEV (reference sequence). CDR3 coding DNA: TGTGCCAGCAGTCCCACAGGGTACACCGGGGAGCTGTTTTTT. Encoded protein: CASSPTGYTGELFF.

The chain couples TRBV25-1 to TRBJ2-1, with D possibly matching TRBD1 (6 bases). V gave up 8 bases and J gave up 8 bases, with 13 bases separating them. Per germline, CDR1 MGHDK and CDR2 SYGVNS. The CDR3 is made up of 12 amino acids. The CDR3 protein is CASGDGGYEQFF. In DNA form, the CDR3 reads TGTGCCAGCGGCGATGGGGGCTATGAGCAGTTCTTC.

This chain uses TRBV7-9 with TRBJ2-6; perhaps D is TRBD1 or TRBD2 (5 bases each). The CDR3 has 17 amino acids. The V gene lost 5 bases and the J gene lost 0 bases, with 14 bases spanning the gap. Germline V gene sequence: CDR1 SEHNR, CDR2 FQNEAQ (reference sequence). CDR3 nucleotides: TGTGCCAGCAGCCCGTGGGACGGAAGCTCTGGGGCCAACGTCCTGACTTTC. Its translation is CASSPWDGSSGANVLTF.

This clone came up a few times. The chain employs TRBV6-1 and TRBJ2-5, with D hard to call. Germline V CDR1 and CDR2: MNHNS, SASEGT. The CDR3 totals 15 residues. Between the trimmed V and J ends, which lost 1 base and 2 bases, there was a span of 11 bases. Here the CDR3 reads CASSEENVRQETQYF. The CDR3 DNA follows: TGTGCCAGCAGTGAAGAAAACGTGAGGCAAGAGACCCAGTACTTC.

The V gene is TRBV2, the J gene TRBJ1-1; a weak D match, TRBD1 (6 bases). Germline V gene lookup returns CDR1 SNHLY and CDR2 FYNNEI. The ends were cut back, 5 bases at V and 7 bases at J, with 17 bases in the middle. The CDR3 has 14 residues. The DNA for the CDR3 is TGTGCCAGCAGTTCCCGGACAGAGACGGGTGAAGCTTTCTTT. It yields the protein CASSSRTETGEAFF. Full variable domain (rest looked up from reference TRBV2 and TRBJ1-1): EPEVTQTPSHQVTQMGQEVILRCVPISNHLYFYWYRQILGQKVEFLVSFYNNEISEKSEIFDDQFSVERPDGSNFTLKIRSTKLEDSAMYFCASSSRTETGEAFFGQGTRLTVV.

V gene TRBV7-9 combines with J gene TRBJ1-6; a weak D match, TRBD1 (5 bases). Germline V gene sequence: CDR1 SEHNR, CDR2 FQNEAQ (reference sequence). V was clipped by 8 bases and J by 4 bases, with 12 bases between them. The CDR3 spans 14 residues. In DNA, the CDR3 is TGTGCCAGCGCCGAGGACATGTATAATTCACCCCTCCACTTT. Translated: CASAEDMYNSPLHF.

The chain joins TRBV6-5 to TRBJ1-1; the D is unclear. V dropped 2 bases and J dropped 4 bases, with 11 bases sitting between them. The CDR3 length is 14 residues. Per germline, CDR1 MNHEY and CDR2 SVGAGI. CDR3 sequence (DNA): TGTGCCAGCAGTTACGCTGCCCAGCTCACTGAAGCTTTCTTT. Amino acid sequence: CASSYAAQLTEAFF.

This chain connects TRBV5-6 to TRBJ2-2; TRBD2 might be the D (5 bases). V was shortened by 0 bases and J by 8 bases, with 11 bases between the two germline ends. The CDR3 consists of 14 residues. Germline CDR1 is SGHDT and CDR2 is YYEEEE. The CDR3: CASSLAGSVGELFF. The CDR3, as DNA: TGTGCCAGCAGCTTGGCTGGTAGCGTAGGGGAGCTGTTTTTT.

DNA of the CDR3: TGTGCCAGCAGTTACCCAAACAGGGGGCAGAGGCGAGAGCAGTACGTC. Protein sequence: CASSYPNRGQRREQYV. This chain links TRBV6-5 with TRBJ2-7; 9 nucleotides match TRBD1. In germline, CDR1 is MNHEY, CDR2 SVGAGI. CDR3 length: 16 amino acids. V lost 2 bases, J lost 7 bases, and 12 bases stayed unmatched.

This clone was detected only a few times. J is TRBJ1-1 and V is TRBV21-1. TRBV21-1 is tagged as a pseudogene. The CDR3 is 19 amino acids. CDR3 residues: CASSNLLSGIGNMNTEAFF. The CDR3 bases are TGTGCCAGCAGCAATTTGTTGAGCGGAATCGGGAATATGAACACTGAAGCTTTCTTT.

This chain links TRBV19 with TRBJ1-2; TRBD1 agrees at 7 bases. The CDR3 sequence is 13 residues long. Germline-derived CDR1 and CDR2 are LNHDA and SQIVND (reference sequence). Germline trimming cut 7 bases from V and 8 bases from J; bases unmatched to any gene: 10. CDR3 sequence reads: CASTGLGQDGYTF. The CDR3 coding sequence is TGTGCCAGTACAGGTTTAGGACAGGACGGCTACACCTTC. The full variable domain, its missing parts supplied by reference TRBV19 and TRBJ1-2, is DGGITQSPKYLFRKEGQNVTLSCEQNLNHDAMYWYRQDPGQGLRLIYYSQIVNDFQKGDIAEGYSVSREKKESFPLTVTSAQKNPTAFYLCASTGLGQDGYTFGSGTRLTVV.

The J gene is TRBJ1-2, the V gene TRBV27; 7 bases are shared with TRBD1. The germline V gene has CDR1 MNHEY and CDR2 SMNVEV (reference sequence). Trimming cost V 5 bases and J 4 bases; bases outside gene matches: 10. The CDR3 contains 15 residues. CDR3: CASSQYRGSPYGYTF. The CDR3 DNA reads as TGTGCCAGCAGTCAATACAGGGGCTCACCCTATGGCTACACCTTC.

This sequence joins TRBV5-4 and TRBJ2-3, with TRBD1 matching 8 bases. Germline CDR1 reads SGHNT; CDR2 reads YYREEE (reference sequence). The CDR3 runs 16 residues. J was trimmed by 2 bases and V by 0 bases; bases with no gene match: 5. This CDR3 is CASSLVPRGLTDTQYF. For the CDR3, the DNA is TGTGCCAGCAGCTTGGTCCCCAGGGGGCTCACAGATACGCAGTATTTT.

The chain uses TRBV19 and TRBJ2-7; D gene ambiguous. Germline values: CDR1 LNHDA, CDR2 SQIVND (reference sequence). V shed 5 bases and J shed 0 bases, with 8 bases lying between them. This CDR3 contains 13 residues. The CDR3 nucleotides read TGTGCCAGTAGTCCCGGTCTCTCCTACGAGCAGTACTTC. Protein product: CASSPGLSYEQYF.

J is TRBJ2-3 and V is TRBV28, with unresolved D. Germline V gene data show CDR1 as MDHEN and CDR2 as SYDVKM. With 5 bases removed from V and 7 bases from J, the gap between germline ends came to 7 bases. This CDR3 has 11 residues. The CDR3 DNA follows: TGTGCCAGCAGTCTCCGATATACGCAGTATTTT. Translating gives CASSLRYTQYF.

This clone was seen only once. Germline is not matched at one junction end, which may reflect a read error. The rearrangement links TRBV5-1 to TRBJ2-1; 12 bases align to TRBD2. CDR1 is SGHRS, CDR2 YFSETQ, per germline. This CDR3 has 18 residues. The CDR3 nucleotides read TGCGCCAGCTGCTTCACACGACTGACTAGCGGGGGACTCAATGAGCAGTTCTTC. Amino acid sequence: CASCFTRLTSGGLNEQFF.

This clone was detected a few times. V gene TRBV7-9 combines with J gene TRBJ2-2, with D unclear. Germline CDR1 and CDR2: SEHNR and FQNEAQ (reference sequence). The V end was cut by 1 base, the J end by 5 bases, with 11 bases between. The CDR3 sequence is 15 residues long. The CDR3 sequence: CASSLGYSQTGELFF. CDR3 DNA sequence: TGTGCCAGCAGCTTAGGGTATTCTCAAACCGGGGAGCTGTTTTTT.

This rearrangement joins TRBV7-8 to TRBJ1-2; the D gene is possibly TRBD1 (6 bases). Germline assignment: CDR1 SGHVS and CDR2 FQNEAQ. V was shortened by 5 bases and J by 6 bases, with 22 bases between the two germline ends. The CDR3 sequence is 16 residues long. The CDR3: CASSPEGETPRDGYTF. The CDR3 bases are TGTGCCAGCAGCCCCGAGGGGGAGACCCCAAGGGATGGCTACACCTTC.

The rearrangement uses TRBV7-6 and TRBJ1-6, with 9 bases lining up with TRBD1. Germline assignment: CDR1 SGHVS and CDR2 FNYEAQ. The length of the CDR3 is 16 residues. J was trimmed by 7 bases and V by 1 base; bases with no gene match: 5. CDR3 sequence reads: CASSLGGTGTNSPLHF. The CDR3 coding sequence is TGTGCCAGCAGCTTAGGGGGGACAGGGACGAATTCACCCCTCCACTTT. The entire variable domain, with the rest obtained from reference TRBV7-6 and TRBJ1-6, is as follows: GAGVSQSPRYKVTKRGQDVALRCDPISGHVSLYWYRQALGQGPEFLTYFNYEAQQDKSGLPNDRFSAERPEGSISTLTIQRTEQRDSAMYRCASSLGGTGTNSPLHFGNGTRLTVT.

V and J are TRBV7-9 and TRBJ2-7; no clear D gene. The CDR3 runs 13 residues. Germline lookup yields CDR1 SEHNR and CDR2 FQNEAQ (reference sequence). V was cut by 5 bases and J by 6 bases, with 14 bases left in between. This CDR3 reads CASSQAETREQYV. DNA of the CDR3: TGTGCCAGCAGCCAAGCCGAGACACGCGAGCAGTACGTC.

The chain uses TRBV25-1 and TRBJ2-1; TRBD2 aligns across 10 bases. This CDR3 comprises 16 residues. The ends lost 3 bases at V and 0 bases at J; junction bases unmatched: 2. Germline CDR1 is MGHDK and CDR2 is SYGVNS. The CDR3 DNA follows: TGTGCCAGCAGTGACGGACTAGCGGTCTCCTACAATGAGCAGTTCTTC. It specifies CASSDGLAVSYNEQFF.

The chain employs TRBV28 and TRBJ2-2; 10 nucleotides align to TRBD2. This CDR3 contains 14 residues. V was clipped by 7 bases and J by 5 bases; unmatched bases: 4. From germline, CDR1 is MDHEN and CDR2 SYDVKM. CDR3 sequence (DNA): TGTGCCAGCACAGCGGGAGGGAGGACCGGGGAGCTGTTTTTT. Its protein product is CASTAGGRTGELFF.

This clone was counted once. V gene TRBV5-5 combines with J gene TRBJ2-5; 7 nucleotides line up with TRBD1. Germline CDR1 is SGHKS and CDR2 is YYEKEE (reference sequence). CDR3 size: 12 residues. Trimming took 4 bases from V and 3 from J; bases not matched to a gene: 0. CDR3 DNA: TGTGCCAGCAGCGGGACAGAAGAGACCCAGTACTTC. It specifies CASSGTEETQYF.

The genes are TRBV30 and TRBJ1-5, with D perhaps matching TRBD1 (6 bases). V lost 5 bases and J lost 7, with 21 bases in between. This CDR3 region has 15 residues. In germline, CDR1 is GTSNPN, CDR2 SVGIG (reference sequence). This CDR3 is CAWDPGQGSRQPQHF. In nucleotides, the CDR3 is TGTGCCTGGGACCCGGGGCAGGGGTCCAGGCAGCCCCAGCATTTT. Together with reference TRBV30 and TRBJ1-5, the CDR3 gives the full variable domain: SQTIHQWPATLVQPVGSPLSLECTVEGTSNPNLYWYRQAAGRGLQLLFYSVGIGQISSEVPQNLSASRPQDRQFILSSKKLLLSDSGFYLCAWDPGQGSRQPQHFGDGTRLSIL.

The rearrangement uses TRBV4-1 and TRBJ1-4; possible D gene TRBD1, 5 bases. The germline V gene has CDR1 MGHRA and CDR2 YSYEKL. V lost 0 bases to trimming and J lost 8 bases, with 19 bases between them. The CDR3 is 17 residues long. CDR3 nucleotide sequence: TGCGCCAGCAGCCAAGACTCCCCTACCCAGGGTGACGAAAAACTGTTTTTT. Translating it yields CASSQDSPTQGDEKLFF.

The CDR3 is CASSPDLTYEQYF. The CDR3 DNA is TGTGCCAGCAGCCCGGACTTAACCTACGAGCAGTACTTC. This rearrangement joins TRBV7-2 to TRBJ2-7; TRBD2 might be the D (5 bases). The CDR3 consists of 13 residues. CDR1 SGHTA and CDR2 FQGNSA come from the germline V gene. Trimming pared 5 bases from V and 2 bases from J, leaving 10 bases between. Using reference TRBV7-2 and TRBJ2-7 for the parts outside the CDR3, the full variable domain is GAGVSQSPSNKVTEKGKDVELRCDPISGHTALYWYRQSLGQGLEFLIYFQGNSAPDKSGLPSDRFSAERTGGSVSTLTIQRTQQEDSAVYLCASSPDLTYEQYFGPGTRLTVT.